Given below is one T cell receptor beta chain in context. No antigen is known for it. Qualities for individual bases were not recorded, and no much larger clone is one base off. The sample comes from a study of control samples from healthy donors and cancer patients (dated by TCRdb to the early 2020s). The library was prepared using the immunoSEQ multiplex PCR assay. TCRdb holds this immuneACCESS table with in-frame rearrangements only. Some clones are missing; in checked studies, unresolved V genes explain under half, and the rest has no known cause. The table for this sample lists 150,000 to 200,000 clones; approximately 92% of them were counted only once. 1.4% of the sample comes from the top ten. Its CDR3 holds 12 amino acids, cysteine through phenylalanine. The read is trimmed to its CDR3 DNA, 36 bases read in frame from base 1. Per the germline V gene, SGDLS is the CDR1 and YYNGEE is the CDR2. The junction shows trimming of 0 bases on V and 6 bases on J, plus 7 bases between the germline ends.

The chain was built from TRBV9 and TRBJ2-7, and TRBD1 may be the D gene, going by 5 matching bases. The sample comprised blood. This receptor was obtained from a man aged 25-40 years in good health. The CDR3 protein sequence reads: CASSVDRGEQYF. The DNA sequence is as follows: TGTGCCAGCAGCGTAGATAGGGGCGAGCAGTACTTC.